Each of the 2 T cell receptor beta chains below was sequenced from the same sample in a study of monozygotic twins with inflammatory bowel disease. TCRdb reprocessed the 5' RACE reads and keeps a single row for each CDR3 protein, giving no DNA. Its table lists more than 350,000 distinct CDR3 sequences. The sequenced sample was blood. These receptors all stem from a human donor with ulcerative colitis or Crohn's disease, or a healthy co-twin of an affected twin (not recorded which).

The chain carries TRBV11-2 and TRBJ2-1; TCRdb gives TRBD2 as the D gene, but with no DNA this cannot be confirmed. The CDR3 sequence is 16 residues long. Germline assignment: CDR1 SGHAT and CDR2 FQNNGV. The CDR3 loop reads CASSLVGLAGGDEQFF.

The gene calls are TRBV20-1 and TRBJ2-7; the TCRdb D gene call, TRBD2, has no DNA to confirm it. The CDR3 totals 14 residues. Germline CDR1 reads DFQATT; CDR2 reads SNEGSKA (reference sequence). CDR3 in amino acids: CSANERELRNEQYF.